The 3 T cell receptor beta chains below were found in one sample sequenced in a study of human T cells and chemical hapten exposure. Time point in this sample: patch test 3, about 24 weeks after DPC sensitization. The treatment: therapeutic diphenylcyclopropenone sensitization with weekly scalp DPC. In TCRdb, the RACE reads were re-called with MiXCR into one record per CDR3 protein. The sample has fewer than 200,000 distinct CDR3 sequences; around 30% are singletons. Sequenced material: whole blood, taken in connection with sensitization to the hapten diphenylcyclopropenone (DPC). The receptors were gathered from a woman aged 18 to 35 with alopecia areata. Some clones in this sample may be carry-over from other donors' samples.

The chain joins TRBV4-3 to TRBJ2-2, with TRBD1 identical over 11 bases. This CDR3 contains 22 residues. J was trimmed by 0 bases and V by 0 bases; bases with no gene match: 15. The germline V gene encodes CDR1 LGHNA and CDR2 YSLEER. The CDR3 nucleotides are TGCGCCAGCAGCCAAGATCAAAGGACAGGGGGCAAAATATACGCGAACACCGGGGAGCTGTTTTTT. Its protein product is CASSQDQRTGGKIYANTGELFF.

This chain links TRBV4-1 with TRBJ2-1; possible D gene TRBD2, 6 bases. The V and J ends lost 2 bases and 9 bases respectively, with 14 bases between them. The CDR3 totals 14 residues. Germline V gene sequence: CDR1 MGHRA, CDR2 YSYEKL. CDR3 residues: CASSQLGLGTEQFF. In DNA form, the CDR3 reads TGCGCCAGCAGCCAATTGGGACTGGGCACTGAGCAGTTCTTC.

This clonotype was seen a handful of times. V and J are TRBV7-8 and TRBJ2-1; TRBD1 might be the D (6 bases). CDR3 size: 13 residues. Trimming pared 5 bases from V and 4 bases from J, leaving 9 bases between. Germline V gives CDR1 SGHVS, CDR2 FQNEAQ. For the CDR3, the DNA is TGTGCCAGCAGCCCGGACAGATACAATGAGCAGTTCTTC. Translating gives CASSPDRYNEQFF.